This T cell receptor (beta chain) was captured by sequencing in a study of blood T cells in healthy people across ages. Samples each had at least 6 micrograms of total RNA extracted. The CDR3 loop spans 17 amino acids. Germline V gene data show CDR1 as DFQATT and CDR2 as SNEGSKA (reference sequence). Trimming left V 8 bases short and J 4 bases short, with 29 bases between. Then a second PCR, running roughly 7 to 11 cycles, was carried out with a sample-barcoded 5' primer and a J-beta primer mix. Each cDNA was tagged by a template-switch adaptor containing 12 random nucleotides. TCRdb passed the 5' RACE reads through MiXCR, listing each CDR3 protein once. The repertoire holds some 900,000 distinct CDR3 sequences, 29% seen once, with around 15% in the top ten. Of note for this clonotype: The target antigen is unknown.

Regarding the study as a whole: The percentage of naive T cells correlated strongly with TCR beta diversity. Per million T cells, the diversity of TCR beta decreased roughly linearly as age advanced.

The chain couples TRBV20-1 to TRBJ2-5; a possible D gene is TRBD1 (6 bases). The sequenced sample was blood. This TCR came from a woman aged 80 or over in good health. The DNA of the CDR3 is TGCAGTACTACCCCAGGGGCTGGATTAATTTCCGGAGAGACCCAGTACTTC. Its protein product is CSTTPGAGLISGETQYF.